This T cell receptor beta chain was sequenced for a study of blood T cell repertoires in COVID-19. Study-wide background: Acute and convalescent COVID-19 samples came from the United States, Italy and Spain. Sample material is recorded as cDNA or gDNA derived from T cells, B-cell-depleted T cells, or PBMCs.

Under the authors' procedure: Estimation of nucleated cell counts was performed using reference gene primer amplification. Method: immunoSEQ multiplex PCR; TCRdb's copy keeps in-frame clones and lacks some. Clone size and V and J calls were adopted from that table, with D and trimming inferred from the DNA. The sample contains tens of thousands of clones, 80% to 90% of which appear only once. The source material was peripheral blood. The receptor comes from a woman over 75 with active or convalescent COVID-19.

The CDR3 sequence is CASSLDLAGRTQYF. CDR3 nucleotide sequence: TGTGCCAGCAGCTTAGACCTAGCGGGGCGGACGCAGTATTTT. The gene calls are TRBV7-2 and TRBJ2-3; 9 nucleotides agree with TRBD2. This CDR3 is built from 14 residues. Trimming cost V 1 base and J 9 bases; bases outside gene matches: 5. The V gene's germline CDR1 is SGHTA and CDR2 FQGNSA.